Listed below are T cell receptor beta chains from one sample, sequenced in a study of shared clonotypes between healthy human individuals. Sequenced by immunoSEQ multiplex PCR; TCRdb stores in-frame clones only, minus some. The data contain some 1,400,000 clones, over 95% of them singletons. Sequences were obtained from naive CD4+ T cells sorted from blood. The receptors here all came from a man aged 30-40 years in good health. Each CDR3 is given with its conserved first and last residue. D genes are given only for firm matches. Clone size, where shown, is once, few, many, or a class for clones that have expanded.

j_gene | abundance | d_gene | v_gene | CDR3nt | CDR3aa
TRBJ2-6 | once | NA | TRBV30 | TGTGCCTGGAGTTGGGTGAACTCTGGGGCCAACGTCCTGACTTTC | CAWSWVNSGANVLTF
TRBJ1-2 | NA | NA | TRBV5-4 | TGTGCCAGCAGCTTGGATGGGGACGGCTACACCTTC | CASSLDGDGYTF
TRBJ2-7 | NA | NA | TRBV7-9 | TGTGCCAGCGCAAGGGTGGGGGGCGACGAGCAGTACTTC | CASARVGGDEQYF
TRBJ2-7 | NA | NA | TRBV18 | TGTGCCAGCTCACCATCACAGACCTACGAGCAGTACTTC | CASSPSQTYEQYF
TRBJ2-7 | NA | NA | TRBV5-4 | TGTGCCAGCAGCTTGGGGGCGGTGACCTACGAGCAGTACTTC | CASSLGAVTYEQYF
TRBJ2-7 | NA | NA | TRBV28 | TGTGCCAGCAGTTCTATAGGGGGCCGGGCGGGAGTATACTACGAGCAGTACTTC | CASSSIGGRAGVYYEQYF
TRBJ1-1 | NA | NA | TRBV5-5 | TGTGCCAGCAGCAGGGGCGGCGCCGCTGTCTTAGAAGCTTTCTTT | CASSRGGAAVLEAFF
TRBJ1-1 | NA | NA | TRBV30 | TGTGCCTGGACGATGGGTTCACTAGCTTTCTTT | CAWTMGSLAFF
TRBJ2-1 | NA | TRBD2 | TRBV6-5 | TGTGCCAGCAGCGATCCGGGACTAGCCGATGAGCAGTTCTTC | CASSDPGLADEQFF
TRBJ1-2 | NA | TRBD1 | TRBV18 | TGTGCCAGCTCACCATACTTGGGCAGGGGGTATGGCTACACCTTC | CASSPYLGRGYGYTF
TRBJ2-7 | NA | TRBD1 | TRBV4-2 | TGTGCCAGCAGCCACCGGGACAGCTACGAGCAGTACTTC | CASSHRDSYEQYF
TRBJ1-2 | NA | TRBD1 | TRBV28 | TGTGCCAGCAGTTCTAGGGGGCGCGACGGCTACACCTTC | CASSSRGRDGYTF
TRBJ1-5 | NA | NA | TRBV7-9 | TGTGCCAGCAGCCAGGGTTTAGGTAGCAATCAGCCCCAGCATTTT | CASSQGLGSNQPQHF
TRBJ2-1 | NA | TRBD2 | TRBV19 | TGTGCCAGTACCATTAGCGGGATTGGTGAGCAGTTCTTC | CASTISGIGEQFF
TRBJ2-7 | NA | NA | TRBV10-3 | TGTGCCATCAGTGAGTCGCGGACAGTCAACCCCTACGAGCAGTACTTC | CAISESRTVNPYEQYF
TRBJ2-2 | NA | TRBD2 | TRBV5-1 | TGCGCCAGCAGCTTGGCCGGGTTTAGCGGGGCCCCCCTCACCGGGGAGCTGTTTTTT | CASSLAGFSGAPLTGELFF
TRBJ1-2 | NA | NA | TRBV6-5 | TGTGCCAGCAGAAGAATAGGGGGTTCGGCCTATGGCTACACCTTC | CASRRIGGSAYGYTF
TRBJ2-7 | NA | NA | TRBV7-9 | TGTGCCAGCAGCTTAGCCGGCATCCGATCACCCTACGAGCAGTACTTC | CASSLAGIRSPYEQYF
TRBJ2-3 | NA | NA | TRBV11-3 | TGTGCCAGCAGCTTAACGGGCCAACGGGCCGCAGATACGCAGTATTTT | CASSLTGQRAADTQYF
TRBJ2-7 | NA | NA | TRBV12-1 | TGTGCCAGCAGCTTTTCACCGGGGACTACCTACGAGCAGTACTTC | CASSFSPGTTYEQYF
TRBJ2-7 | NA | NA | TRBV28 | TGTGCCAGCAGTTTGAACTACGAGCAGTACTTC | CASSLNYEQYF
TRBJ2-3 | NA | TRBD2 | TRBV5-1 | TGCGCCAGCAGGTACCTAGCGGGAACAGATACGCAGTATTTT | CASRYLAGTDTQYF
TRBJ2-7 | NA | TRBD2 | TRBV7-2 | TGTGCCAGCAGCTCCGGTGGCGGCGGGAGCTCCTACGAGCAGTACTTC | CASSSGGGGSSYEQYF
TRBJ2-7 | NA | TRBD1 | TRBV28 | TGTGCCAGCGGGGACAGGAAGACCTACGAGCAGTACTTC | CASGDRKTYEQYF
TRBJ2-5 | NA | TRBD1 | TRBV6-6 | TGTGCCAGCACACCTCCCGGGACAGGGGGCTTTGAGACCCAGTACTTC | CASTPPGTGGFETQYF
TRBJ2-7 | NA | NA | TRBV13 | TGTGCCAGCAGCTTACGGGAAACCTACGAGCAGTACTTC | CASSLRETYEQYF